The 21 T cell receptor beta chains presented below share a single source sample, sequenced in a study of beta chain features in type 1 diabetes. Study results and caveats: Type 1 diabetes patients had TCRB CDR3s that were shorter (moderately but significantly so) in all four CD4+ subsets.

Since all of the isolated RNA was reverse transcribed, expressed TCRB transcripts were what got sequenced. Libraries were prepared by immunoSEQ multiplex PCR; TCRdb keeps only in-frame clonotypes and omits some of them. The sample includes 300,000 to 450,000 clones, around 12% of them seen just once. Their antigen targets remain unknown. Sequencing input: naive CD4+ T cells from blood. The receptors were gathered from a woman younger than 35 with type 1 diabetes.

The chain uses TRBV30 and TRBJ1-2, with D possibly matching TRBD1 (6 bases). CDR1 is GTSNPN and CDR2 is SVGIG in the germline V gene (reference sequence). The CDR3 is made up of 12 amino acids. With 3 bases removed from V and 4 bases from J, the gap between germline ends came to 9 bases. The CDR3 loop reads CAWRTGFYGYTF. The CDR3 bases are TGTGCCTGGAGGACAGGCTTCTATGGCTACACCTTC.

The chain combines TRBV30 with TRBJ1-1; TRBD1 aligns across 9 bases. Germline CDR1 reads GTSNPN; CDR2 reads SVGIG (reference sequence). After removal of 5 bases from V and 6 bases from J, the junction contained 4 bases not matched to a gene. This CDR3 comprises 12 residues. The CDR3 bases are TGTGCCTGGGGACAGGGGATCGCTGAAGCTTTCTTT. Translation: CAWGQGIAEAFF.

This clone was counted between two and nine times. The chain carries TRBV10-2 and TRBJ1-6; 7 bases are a match to TRBD1. The CDR3 is 10 amino acids. Losses at the gene ends were 8 bases for V and 15 bases for J; bases not matched to a gene: 4. CDR1 WSHSY and CDR2 SAAADI come from the germline V gene. Here the CDR3 DNA reads TGCGCCAGCCAATACAGGGGCCTCCACTTT. Protein product: CASQYRGLHF.

There are a few counts of this clone. The chain carries TRBV7-2 and TRBJ2-5; TRBD2 matches 8 bases. Germline loops: CDR1 SGHTA, CDR2 FQGNSA. CDR3 size: 15 residues. V was pared by 5 bases and J by 9 bases, with 14 bases of the junction left unmatched. CDR3 loop: CASSPWTSREGPQYF. CDR3 coding DNA: TGTGCCAGCAGCCCGTGGACTAGCAGGGAAGGGCCCCAGTACTTC. Based on the CDR3 plus reference TRBV7-2 and TRBJ2-5, the full variable domain is GAGVSQSPSNKVTEKGKDVELRCDPISGHTALYWYRQSLGQGLEFLIYFQGNSAPDKSGLPSDRFSAERTGGSVSTLTIQRTQQEDSAVYLCASSPWTSREGPQYFGPGTRLLVL.

The sample holds a few counts of this clone. This rearrangement joins TRBV4-3 to TRBJ1-2; possibly TRBD1 for D (5 bases). Per germline, CDR1 LGHNA and CDR2 YSLEER. The CDR3 contains 15 residues. Trimming removed 0 bases from V and 5 bases from J, with 13 bases in between. The CDR3 DNA follows: TGCGCCAGCAGCCAAGATCTGCAGGGAGGGTATGGCTACACCTTC. Its translation is CASSQDLQGGYGYTF.

This clone has only a few counts. The CDR3 DNA is TGTGCCAGCAGGGCCAGCGGCTCCTACAATGAGCAGTTCTTC. It is translated as CASRASGSYNEQFF. The chain employs TRBV5-4 and TRBJ2-1, with D possibly being TRBD2 (5 bases). Germline values: CDR1 SGHNT, CDR2 YYREEE (reference sequence). The V gene lost 5 bases and the J gene lost 0 bases, with 9 bases spanning the gap. The CDR3 loop spans 14 amino acids. The full variable domain, in which reference TRBV5-4 and TRBJ2-1 provide the parts outside the CDR3, is ETGVTQSPTHLIKTRGQQVTLRCSSQSGHNTVSWYQQALGQGPQFIFQYYREEENGRGNFPPRFSGLQFPNYSSELNVNALELDDSALYLCASRASGSYNEQFFGPGTRLTVL.

The chain joins TRBV5-1 to TRBJ2-7; a weak D match, TRBD1 (5 bases). This CDR3 spans 13 amino acids. In germline, CDR1 is SGHRS, CDR2 YFSETQ. Trimming left V 0 bases short and J 3 bases short, with 7 bases between. CDR3 sequence (DNA): TGCGCCAGCAGCTTGGCAGGGTTCTACGAGCAGTACTTC. It translates to CASSLAGFYEQYF.

The sample holds a few counts of this clone. This chain uses TRBV30 with TRBJ1-2, with TRBD1 as a possible D gene (6 bases). V lost 2 bases to trimming and J lost 2 bases, with 9 bases between them. Germline V gene lookup returns CDR1 GTSNPN and CDR2 SVGIG (reference sequence). This CDR3 is 13 amino acids long. In DNA, the CDR3 is TGTGCCTGGAGTTACACAGGGAACTATGGCTACACCTTC. Residues: CAWSYTGNYGYTF.

This clone was seen only a few times. The chain couples TRBV19 to TRBJ1-2; no definite D call. Trimming left V 1 base short and J 2 bases short, with 5 bases between. Germline loops: CDR1 LNHDA, CDR2 SQIVND (reference sequence). This CDR3 has 13 amino acids. The CDR3 region is CASSIGENYGYTF. The CDR3 DNA sequence: TGTGCCAGTAGTATAGGGGAGAACTATGGCTACACCTTC.

A few counts support this clone. The chain links TRBV19 to TRBJ2-4, with a tentative D call TRBD2 (6 bases). Looked up from germline, CDR1 is LNHDA and CDR2 is SQIVND (reference sequence). V lost 4 bases and J lost 8, with 18 bases in between. The CDR3 runs 15 residues. This chain's CDR3 is CASSTSSQGGDIQYF. Written as DNA, the CDR3 is TGTGCCAGTAGTACCTCCTCTCAGGGCGGGGACATTCAGTACTTC.

The chain combines TRBV25-1 with TRBJ2-5, with D unclear. The germline CDR1 and CDR2 sequences are MGHDK and SYGVNS. There are 16 residues in the CDR3. Trimming took off 1 base at V and 5 bases at J, with 17 bases between the two ends. CDR3 in amino acids: CASSESQWAVQETQYF. CDR3 sequence (DNA): TGTGCCAGCAGTGAATCCCAGTGGGCAGTCCAGGAGACCCAGTACTTC.

This clone was seen a few times. J is TRBJ2-5 and V is TRBV5-6, with TRBD2 identical over 7 bases. Unmatched junction bases numbered 14, after V lost 3 bases and J lost 6 bases. From germline, CDR1 is SGHDT and CDR2 YYEEEE. The CDR3 extends over 16 amino acids. For the CDR3, the DNA is TGTGCCAGCAGCTCCAGAGGCAGCGGGAAGGTCAAGACCCAGTACTTC. Translating gives CASSSRGSGKVKTQYF.

The V call is TRBV7-9, the J call TRBJ2-7; D perhaps matches TRBD1 (5 bases). The ends were cut back, 2 bases at V and 1 base at J, with 15 bases in the middle. This CDR3 is built from 16 residues. Germline values: CDR1 SEHNR, CDR2 FQNEAQ (reference sequence). The CDR3, as DNA: TGTGCCAGCAGCTTATCTCCAGGGTGGGGATCCTACGAGCAGTACTTC. Protein product: CASSLSPGWGSYEQYF.

V usage is TRBV11-2 and J usage is TRBJ2-1; 7 positions agree with TRBD1. This CDR3 has 14 amino acids. Unmatched junction bases numbered 2, after V lost 3 bases and J lost 3 bases. Germline CDR1 SGHAT, CDR2 FQNNGV. In DNA form, the CDR3 reads TGTGCCAGCAGCTTCGGGACAGACTACAATGAGCAGTTCTTC. It encodes CASSFGTDYNEQFF.

This clone was picked up a small number of times. This CDR3 reads CASSPGGQGRGETQYF. In DNA, the CDR3 is TGTGCCAGCAGCCCCGGGGGACAGGGTAGAGGGGAGACCCAGTACTTC. The J gene is TRBJ2-5, the V gene TRBV7-2; 9 positions match TRBD1. CDR1 and CDR2 (germline): SGHTA, FQGNSA. With 5 bases clipped from V and 5 bases from J, the junction kept 12 bases outside the gene matches. The CDR3 runs 16 residues.

This chain connects TRBV7-9 to TRBJ1-5; D might be TRBD1 (5 bases). V lost 7 bases and J lost 0, with 13 bases in between. Germline V gene data show CDR1 as SEHNR and CDR2 as FQNEAQ (reference sequence). The CDR3 is 15 residues long. The CDR3 here is CASTLGEGSNQPQHF. CDR3 bases: TGTGCCAGCACCCTAGGGGAGGGTAGCAATCAGCCCCAGCATTTT.

Here the CDR3 DNA reads TGTGCCAGCAGCTCCGGACAGGGTTTTGGAAACACCATATATTTT. Its protein is CASSSGQGFGNTIYF. The chain couples TRBV7-4 to TRBJ1-3; 8 bases fit TRBD1. V shed 4 bases, J shed 3 bases, and the junction held 5 bases outside the gene matches. CDR3 length: 15 residues. The germline V gene has CDR1 SGHVT and CDR2 SQSDAQ. Based on the CDR3 plus reference TRBV7-4 and TRBJ1-3, the full variable domain is GAGVSQSPRYKVAKRGRDVALRCDSISGHVTLYWYRQTLGQGSEVLTYSQSDAQRDKSGRPSGRFSAERPERSVSTLKIQRTEQGDSAVYLCASSSGQGFGNTIYFGEGSWLTVV.

CDR3 region: CASSLEGQNNEKLFF. CDR3 DNA sequence: TGTGCCAGCAGCTTAGAAGGACAGAACAATGAAAAACTGTTTTTT. The chain joins TRBV13 to TRBJ1-4, with D tentatively TRBD1 (6 bases). The CDR3 consists of 15 residues. Per the germline V gene, CDR1 is PRHDT and CDR2 is FYEKMQ (reference sequence). Trimming left V 1 base short and J 5 bases short, with 11 bases between.

The V gene is TRBV2, the J gene TRBJ2-7; 7 bases map to TRBD2. The CDR3 is 16 amino acids. Per the germline V gene, CDR1 is SNHLY and CDR2 is FYNNEI. With V trimmed by 3 bases and J by 0 bases, 8 bases remained unmatched. CDR3: CASSEAERGASYEQYF. The CDR3, as DNA: TGTGCCAGCAGTGAGGCGGAGCGGGGCGCCTCCTACGAGCAGTACTTC.

This chain's CDR3 is CASSQDTDTDTQYF. The CDR3 DNA is TGCGCCAGCAGCCAAGATACAGACACAGATACGCAGTATTTT. This chain joins TRBV4-3 and TRBJ2-3; unclear D gene. Germline V gives CDR1 LGHNA, CDR2 YSLEER. The V and J ends lost 0 bases and 2 bases respectively, with 6 bases between them. The CDR3 sequence is 14 residues long.

The genes are TRBV11-1 and TRBJ1-2; no firm D call. The germline V gene has CDR1 SGHAT and CDR2 FQDESV (reference sequence). V was pared by 2 bases and J by 3 bases, with 10 bases between. The CDR3 spans 14 residues. The CDR3 region is CASSLTREDYGYTF. In DNA, the CDR3 is TGTGCCAGCAGCTTAACCCGCGAAGACTATGGCTACACCTTC.